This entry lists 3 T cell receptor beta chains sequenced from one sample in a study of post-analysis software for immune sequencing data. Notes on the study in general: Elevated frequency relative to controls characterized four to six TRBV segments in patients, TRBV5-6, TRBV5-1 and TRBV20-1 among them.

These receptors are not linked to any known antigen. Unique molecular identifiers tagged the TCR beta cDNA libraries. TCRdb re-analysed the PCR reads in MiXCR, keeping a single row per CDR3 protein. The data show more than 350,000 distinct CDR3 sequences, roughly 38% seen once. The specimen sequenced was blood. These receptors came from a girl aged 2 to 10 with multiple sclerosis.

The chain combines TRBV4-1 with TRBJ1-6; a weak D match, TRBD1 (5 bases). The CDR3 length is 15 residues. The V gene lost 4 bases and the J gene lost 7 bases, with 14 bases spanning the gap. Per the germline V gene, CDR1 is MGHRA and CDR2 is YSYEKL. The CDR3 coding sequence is TGCGCCAGCAGCCCCCCGACAGATTCCAATTCACCCCTCCACTTT. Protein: CASSPPTDSNSPLHF.

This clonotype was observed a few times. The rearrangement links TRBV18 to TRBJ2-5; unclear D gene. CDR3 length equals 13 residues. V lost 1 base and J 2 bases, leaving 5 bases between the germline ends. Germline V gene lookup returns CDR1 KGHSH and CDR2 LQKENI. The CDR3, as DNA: TGTGCCAGCTCACCACTAGGACAAGAGACCCAGTACTTC. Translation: CASSPLGQETQYF. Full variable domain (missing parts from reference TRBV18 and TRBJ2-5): NAGVMQNPRHLVRRRGQEARLRCSPMKGHSHVYWYRQLPEEGLKFMVYLQKENIIDESGMPKERFSAEFPKEGPSILRIQQVVRGDSAAYFCASSPLGQETQYFGPGTRLLVL.

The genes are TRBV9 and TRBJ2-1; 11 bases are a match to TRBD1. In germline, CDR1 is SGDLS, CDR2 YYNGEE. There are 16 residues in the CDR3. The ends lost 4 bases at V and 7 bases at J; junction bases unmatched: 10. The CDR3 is CASSFPRDRGSNEQFF. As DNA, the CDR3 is TGTGCCAGCAGCTTTCCGAGGGACAGGGGGAGTAATGAGCAGTTCTTC.